What follows are 24 T cell receptor beta chains derived from one specimen sequenced in a study of blood T cells in healthy people across ages. A second PCR, run for about 6 to 11 cycles, used a sample-barcoded 5' primer plus a J-beta primer mix. TCRdb re-derived calls from the 5' RACE reads in MiXCR, one entry per CDR3 protein. The sample lists over 1,500,000 distinct CDR3 sequences, approximately 40% occurring once. Sequencing input: blood. These receptors were taken from a human donor in good health.

The chain has TRBV9 and TRBJ1-3; the D gene is possibly TRBD1 (5 bases). The CDR3 loop spans 15 amino acids. V shed 0 bases and J shed 4 bases, with 11 bases lying between them. Germline V lookup: CDR1 SGDLS, CDR2 YYNGEE. CDR3 sequence reads: CASSVAPTEGNTIYF. As DNA, the CDR3 is TGTGCCAGCAGCGTAGCCCCGACAGAAGGAAACACCATATATTTT. Drawing the rest from reference TRBV9 and TRBJ1-3, the complete variable domain is DSGVTQTPKHLITATGQRVTLRCSPRSGDLSVYWYQQSLDQGLQFLIQYYNGEERAKGNILERFSAQQFPDLHSELNLSSLELGDSALYFCASSVAPTEGNTIYFGEGSWLTVV.

This clonotype came up a few times. The V call is TRBV28, the J call TRBJ1-6, with D unresolved. The CDR3 length is 14 residues. With 5 bases removed from V and 3 bases from J, the gap between germline ends came to 8 bases. CDR1 MDHEN and CDR2 SYDVKM come from the germline V gene. In DNA, the CDR3 is TGTGCCAGCAGTCGAGGGTTCTATAATTCACCCCTCCACTTT. Protein: CASSRGFYNSPLHF.

The genes are TRBV6-6 and TRBJ2-1, with 9 positions matching TRBD2. The CDR3 spans 15 residues. The V gene end was trimmed by 5 bases and the J gene end by 7 bases; junction bases not matched to a gene: 9. Germline CDR1 MNHNY, CDR2 SVGAGI (reference sequence). The CDR3: CASSRTSEGVNEQFF. The CDR3 DNA reads TGTGCCAGCAGTCGGACTAGCGAAGGCGTTAATGAGCAGTTCTTC.

This clonotype was picked up a small number of times. The J gene is TRBJ1-6, the V gene TRBV10-3; maybe TRBD1 (6 bases). This CDR3 has 13 amino acids. Trimming removed 10 bases at V and 9 bases at J, with 16 bases between. CDR1 ENHRY and CDR2 SYGVKD come from the germline V gene. As DNA, the CDR3 is TGTGCCACCCGGGATCAGGGGACTTCACCCCTCCACTTT. It codes for CATRDQGTSPLHF.

This chain uses TRBV6-5 with TRBJ2-2; 7 bases fit TRBD1. The CDR3 totals 16 residues. Germline V CDR1 and CDR2: MNHEY, SVGAGI. With V trimmed by 5 bases and J by 5 bases, 11 bases remained unmatched. The CDR3 protein is CASSPRQGWQTGELFF. DNA for the CDR3: TGTGCCAGCAGTCCGCGACAGGGTTGGCAGACCGGGGAGCTGTTTTTT.

Written as DNA, the CDR3 is TGCAGCGTTGGGGGGGGTGCCATGAACACTGAAGCTTTCTTT. This codes for CSVGGGAMNTEAFF. The rearrangement joins TRBV29-1 to TRBJ1-1; D is possibly TRBD1 (5 bases). Germline loops: CDR1 SQVTM, CDR2 ANQGSEA. This CDR3 has 14 amino acids. V lost 4 bases and J 0 bases, leaving 12 bases between the germline ends.

At least ten counts were recorded for this clonotype. The chain couples TRBV29-1 to TRBJ1-2; 8 bases are a match to TRBD1. V shed 0 bases, J shed 4 bases, and the junction held 7 bases outside the gene matches. Germline loops: CDR1 SQVTM, CDR2 ANQGSEA. This CDR3 has 15 residues. The CDR3 protein is CSVEDRTGPSYGYTF. CDR3 sequence (DNA): TGCAGCGTTGAAGACCGGACAGGGCCGAGCTATGGCTACACCTTC.

As concerns this clonotype: Because the CDR3 is missing its conserved closing phenylalanine or tryptophan, this is likely a read error. The V gene is TRBV12-3 or TRBV12-4, the J gene TRBJ1-2; 7 bases agree with TRBD1. Trimming removed 6 bases from V and 7 bases from J; junction bases left unmatched: 17. This CDR3 is 16 amino acids long. CDR3 nucleotide sequence: TGTGCCAGCAGCCCAGAGACAGGGACCCCTTATTCTGGCTACACCTAC. It encodes CASSPETGTPYSGYTY.

This clonotype appeared a single time. This chain joins TRBV7-2 and TRBJ2-7; 7 nucleotides agree with TRBD1. There are 14 residues in the CDR3. Per germline, CDR1 SGHTA and CDR2 FQGNSA. V trimming: 2 bases; J trimming: 7 bases; junction bases outside the gene matches: 8. For the CDR3, the DNA is TGTGCCAGCAGCTTACAGCCAGGGGGTGAGGAGCAGTACTTC. Translated, it gives CASSLQPGGEEQYF.

J is TRBJ2-3 and V is TRBV24-1; tentatively, D is TRBD1 or TRBD2 (5 bases each). Germline values: CDR1 KGHDR, CDR2 SFDVKD. The CDR3 loop spans 16 amino acids. V lost 4 bases and J lost 0, with 13 bases in between. In DNA, the CDR3 is TGTGCCACCAGTGACTGGGACGGCCGTAGCACAGATACGCAGTATTTT. Translating it yields CATSDWDGRSTDTQYF.

This sequence joins TRBV3-1 and TRBJ1-3, with D possibly matching TRBD1 (6 bases). The CDR3 has 16 amino acids. V dropped 2 bases and J dropped 4 bases, with 15 bases sitting between them. Germline CDR1 reads LGHDT; CDR2 reads YNNKEL (reference sequence). CDR3 coding DNA: TGTGCCAGCAGCCAACCCAACAGGGTGCGGGGAAACACCATATATTTT. It yields the protein CASSQPNRVRGNTIYF.

This clonotype was observed a few times. This rearrangement joins TRBV6-2 or TRBV6-3 to TRBJ2-5, with unresolved D. CDR3 length equals 12 residues. V lost 7 bases and J lost 8, with 14 bases in between. Germline V lookup: CDR1 MNHEY, CDR2 SVGEGT. The CDR3 DNA sequence: TGTGCCAGCAACAACCTGAGGAAAACCCAGTACTTC. Encoded protein: CASNNLRKTQYF.

The chain joins TRBV7-9 to TRBJ1-5; unclear D gene. CDR1 SEHNR and CDR2 FQNEAQ come from the germline V gene (reference sequence). The CDR3 loop spans 16 amino acids. The ends were cut back, 3 bases at V and 0 bases at J, with 12 bases in the middle. CDR3 nucleotides: TGTGCCAGCAGCTTTGGGGAGACTTATAGCAATCAGCCCCAGCATTTT. The encoded protein is CASSFGETYSNQPQHF.

In this sample, this clonotype turned up a few times. The chain carries TRBV20-1 and TRBJ2-1, with a tentative D call TRBD1 (7 bases). In germline, CDR1 is DFQATT, CDR2 SNEGSKA (reference sequence). The CDR3 covers 14 residues. Trimming left V 6 bases short and J 5 bases short, with 17 bases between. The CDR3 loop reads CSAVRVRGDNEQFF. The CDR3 DNA is TGCAGTGCGGTTAGGGTCAGGGGGGACAATGAGCAGTTCTTC.

This clonotype showed up just a few times. The V call is TRBV7-2, the J call TRBJ2-4, with TRBD2 as a possible D gene (5 bases). Germline-derived CDR1 and CDR2 are SGHTA and FQGNSA. The CDR3 spans 17 residues. Trimming stripped 0 bases from V and 1 base from J, with 13 bases between. This chain's CDR3 is CASSLAPASKAKNIQYF. CDR3 bases: TGTGCCAGCAGCTTAGCTCCGGCTAGCAAGGCCAAAAACATTCAGTACTTC. Full variable domain (remainder filled in from reference TRBV7-2 and TRBJ2-4): GAGVSQSPSNKVTEKGKDVELRCDPISGHTALYWYRQSLGQGLEFLIYFQGNSAPDKSGLPSDRFSAERTGGSVSTLTIQRTQQEDSAVYLCASSLAPASKAKNIQYFGAGTRLSVL.

This clonotype was recorded a few times. The CDR3 spells CASMRGQEETQYF. DNA of the CDR3: TGTGCCAGCATGCGGGGGCAGGAAGAGACCCAGTACTTC. This chain joins TRBV6-1 and TRBJ2-5; the D gene is possibly TRBD2 (7 bases). V was cut by 7 bases and J by 3 bases, with 12 bases left in between. The germline V gene encodes CDR1 MNHNS and CDR2 SASEGT. The CDR3 runs to 13 residues.

The chain has TRBV5-1 and TRBJ1-1, with TRBD1 matching over 8 bases. V was clipped by 3 bases and J by 8 bases; unmatched bases: 15. CDR1 and CDR2 from the germline V gene are SGHRS and YFSETQ. This CDR3 has 16 residues. The DNA of the CDR3 is TGCGCCAGCAGCTCCACCGGGACAGGCCTTTTCACCGAAGCTTTCTTT. Residues: CASSSTGTGLFTEAFF.

The chain links TRBV6-2 or TRBV6-3 to TRBJ2-5, with D tentatively TRBD1 (6 bases). Germline V gene data show CDR1 as MNHEY and CDR2 as SVGEGT. The CDR3 covers 15 residues. The V and J ends lost 5 bases and 2 bases respectively, with 15 bases between them. CDR3 bases: TGTGCCAGCAGTGCTCGAAAGGGACAACAAGAGACCCAGTACTTC. Translated: CASSARKGQQETQYF.

The CDR3 region is CASSESCGYTF. The CDR3 bases are TGTGCCAGCAGTGAATCGTGTGGCTACACCTTC. V is TRBV25-1 and J is TRBJ1-2, with D uncertain. Germline V gives CDR1 MGHDK, CDR2 SYGVNS. V was clipped by 1 base and J by 7 bases, with 4 bases between them. The length of the CDR3 is 11 residues.

In its sample, this clonotype was seen a few times. The chain is built from TRBV24-1 and TRBJ2-1; 12 bases align to TRBD2. Germline V gene lookup returns CDR1 KGHDR and CDR2 SFDVKD. This CDR3 region has 15 residues. The trim removed 9 bases at V and 4 bases at J, leaving 6 bases unmatched. The CDR3 loop is CATGRTSGAYNEQFF. CDR3 in DNA: TGTGCCACCGGGAGGACTAGCGGGGCGTACAATGAGCAGTTCTTC.

The chain uses TRBV15 and TRBJ2-3; 8 bases map to TRBD2. V trimming: 4 bases; J trimming: 6 bases; junction bases outside the gene matches: 6. Germline CDR1 LNHNV, CDR2 YYDKDF (reference sequence). The CDR3 covers 14 residues. CDR3 loop: CATSNPAGADTQYF. The DNA of the CDR3 is TGTGCCACCAGCAACCCAGCGGGGGCGGATACGCAGTATTTT.

With respect to this clonotype: This may stem from a read error, because a much larger clone lies one nucleotide away. This chain links TRBV7-2 with TRBJ2-1, with unresolved D. The end of the DNA fits TRBJ2-7 better, so the J call may be wrong. Looked up from germline, CDR1 is SGHTA and CDR2 is FQGNSA. The CDR3 length is 15 residues. CDR3 sequence: CASSLGTGRYNEQYF. The CDR3 nucleotides read TGTGCCAGCAGCTTAGGGACCGGCCGTTACAATGAGCAGTACTTC.

V and J are TRBV7-6 and TRBJ1-2, with D maybe TRBD1 (6 bases). V shed 5 bases and J shed 4 bases, with 17 bases lying between them. Germline loops: CDR1 SGHVS, CDR2 FNYEAQ. The CDR3 runs to 15 residues. The CDR3 DNA follows: TGTGCCAGCAGCGCCGTAGCGGGGGCTACCTATGGCTACACCTTC. The encoded protein is CASSAVAGATYGYTF.

The chain carries TRBV9 and TRBJ1-1; no firm D call. The CDR3 is 13 amino acids. Germline V gene sequence: CDR1 SGDLS, CDR2 YYNGEE. V was shortened by 0 bases and J by 4 bases, with 7 bases between the two germline ends. The CDR3 DNA is TGTGCCAGCAGCGTAGACGGTGGCACTGAAGCTTTCTTT. This sequence encodes CASSVDGGTEAFF.